Shown below are 23 T cell receptor beta chains from a single sample sequenced in a study of glioma-infiltrating T cells after dendritic cell vaccination. Here immunoSEQ multiplex PCR was the method, and the copy in TCRdb shows in-frame clones only, minus some. The top ten clones hold around 2.3% of a sample with about 73,000 clones, 82% of them seen once. Sequenced material: blood, taken before dendritic cell vaccination. The receptors stem from a human donor with glioblastoma.

The V call is TRBV5-6, the J call TRBJ1-1, with 7 bases fitting TRBD1. CDR1 and CDR2 from the germline V gene are SGHDT and YYEEEE. Trimming cost V 4 bases and J 1 base; bases outside gene matches: 4. CDR3 size: 14 residues. CDR3 amino acids: CASSRDSRNTEAFF. CDR3 nucleotide sequence: TGTGCCAGCAGCCGGGACAGTAGGAACACTGAAGCTTTCTTT.

The rearrangement links TRBV7-8 to TRBJ2-7, with 9 bases that match TRBD2. V lost 6 bases, J lost 0 bases, and 9 bases stayed unmatched. Germline CDR1 is SGHVS and CDR2 is FQNEAQ. This CDR3 has 16 amino acids. The CDR3 nucleotides read TGTGCCAGCAGACTTGTAGCGGGGGCAAGCTCCTACGAGCAGTACGTC. Amino acids: CASRLVAGASSYEQYV.

This clone was detected only once. The chain couples TRBV30 to TRBJ2-5; D possibly corresponds to TRBD1 (5 bases). CDR1 is GTSNPN, CDR2 SVGIG, per germline (reference sequence). Between the trimmed V and J ends, which lost 0 bases and 1 base, there was a span of 9 bases. This CDR3 has 14 amino acids. CDR3 in amino acids: CAWSVLQGQETQYF. CDR3 coding DNA: TGTGCCTGGAGTGTACTTCAGGGCCAAGAGACCCAGTACTTC.

V is TRBV9 and J is TRBJ2-3; the match to TRBD1 covers 11 bases. Germline assignment: CDR1 SGDLS and CDR2 YYNGEE. The CDR3 covers 16 residues. Losses at the gene ends were 1 base for V and 4 bases for J; bases not matched to a gene: 5. The CDR3 nucleotides read TGTGCCAGCAGCGTAAGAGCGGGACAGGGGGCAGATACGCAGTATTTT. This translates into CASSVRAGQGADTQYF.

This clone occurred once. This chain connects TRBV29-1 to TRBJ2-1, with D unclear. The CDR3 runs to 13 residues. Germline values: CDR1 SQVTM, CDR2 ANQGSEA. The germline V and J ends were trimmed by 2 bases and 0 bases, with 5 bases remaining between them. CDR3 loop: CSVEPRSYNEQFF. In DNA form, the CDR3 reads TGCAGCGTTGAACCGCGCTCCTACAATGAGCAGTTCTTC.

The genes are TRBV10-3 and TRBJ1-6, with D possibly TRBD1 on 5 matching bases. Germline CDR1 ENHRY, CDR2 SYGVKD. The CDR3 contains 14 residues. V was cut by 4 bases and J by 5 bases, with 9 bases left in between. For the CDR3, the DNA is TGTGCCATCAGTGTTGGGGGGAATAATTCACCCCTCCACTTT. Protein: CAISVGGNNSPLHF.

V usage is TRBV5-1 and J usage is TRBJ2-2; weak D call: TRBD2 (7 bases). Germline V gene sequence: CDR1 SGHRS, CDR2 YFSETQ. Trimming left V 7 bases short and J 1 base short, with 11 bases between. This CDR3 spans 14 amino acids. CDR3 in DNA: TGCGCCAGCTCAGGGGAGGGGAACACCGGGGAGCTGTTTTTT. Amino acids: CASSGEGNTGELFF.

The chain employs TRBV5-4 and TRBJ1-1; 7 bases agree with TRBD1. With V trimmed by 0 bases and J by 11 bases, 4 bases remained unmatched. The germline V gene has CDR1 SGHNT and CDR2 YYREEE (reference sequence). This CDR3 is built from 12 residues. CDR3 amino acids: CASSLVQGVAFF. CDR3 DNA: TGTGCCAGCAGCTTGGTTCAGGGGGTCGCTTTCTTT.

This sequence joins TRBV6-5 and TRBJ1-6; tentatively, D is TRBD1 (5 bases). There are 15 residues in the CDR3. Germline-derived CDR1 and CDR2 are MNHEY and SVGAGI. V was shortened by 8 bases and J by 0 bases, with 11 bases between the two germline ends. CDR3 in amino acids: CASSGGSSYNSPLHF. In nucleotides, the CDR3 is TGTGCCAGCTCTGGGGGGAGCTCCTATAATTCACCCCTCCACTTT.

The J gene is TRBJ1-1, the V gene TRBV28; 12 bases are shared with TRBD1. Germline lookup yields CDR1 MDHEN and CDR2 SYDVKM. V lost 1 base to trimming and J lost 10 bases; unmatched junction nucleotides: 10. The CDR3 sequence is 16 residues long. The chain's CDR3 is CASSLLGQGARDGAFF. The CDR3 nucleotides are TGTGCCAGCAGTTTATTGGGACAGGGGGCTCGGGACGGAGCTTTCTTT.

V and J are TRBV19 and TRBJ1-2; D remains unclear. Trimming removed 4 bases from V and 5 bases from J, with 20 bases in between. This CDR3 spans 16 amino acids. Germline V gives CDR1 LNHDA, CDR2 SQIVND (reference sequence). The DNA of the CDR3 is TGTGCCAGTAGTAAACCCCTTGCGGGGATCGAGTATGGCTACACCTTC. Translated, it gives CASSKPLAGIEYGYTF.

DNA for the CDR3: TGTGCCAGCAGCTTTGCCGGGACTAGCCTCGCGAAGCAGTACTTC. This encodes CASSFAGTSLAKQYF. The V and J genes are TRBV6-5 and TRBJ2-7; 9 bases are a match to TRBD2. CDR3 length: 15 amino acids. Germline assignment: CDR1 MNHEY and CDR2 SVGAGI. J gave up 8 bases and V 6 bases, and 14 bases lay outside the gene matches.

The gene calls are TRBV19 and TRBJ1-5; 7 bases are a match to TRBD1. This CDR3 has 13 residues. The germline CDR1 and CDR2 sequences are LNHDA and SQIVND (reference sequence). V was pared by 10 bases and J by 4 bases, with 7 bases of the junction left unmatched. DNA for the CDR3: TGTGCCACCTCGGACAGGTCTAATCAGCCCCAGCATTTT. Its protein is CATSDRSNQPQHF.

This clone appeared once. V gene TRBV11-1 combines with J gene TRBJ2-7; D is unresolved. Per the germline V gene, CDR1 is SGHAT and CDR2 is FQDESV (reference sequence). Deletions cut 5 bases from V and 3 bases from J, with 11 bases between. This CDR3 has 13 residues. The CDR3, as DNA: TGTGCCAGCAGCCTCGGTTTGGTCTACGAGCAGTACTTC. Translation: CASSLGLVYEQYF.

The chain carries TRBV2 and TRBJ1-3; D is unclear. CDR3 length: 14 amino acids. Germline loops: CDR1 SNHLY, CDR2 FYNNEI. V lost 7 bases and J 0 bases, leaving 10 bases between the germline ends. The CDR3 nucleotides are TGTGCCAGCAAACAGATTTCCTCTGGAAACACCATATATTTT. Its protein is CASKQISSGNTIYF.

The rearrangement uses TRBV30 and TRBJ1-2; D unclear. Deletions cut 3 bases from V and 4 bases from J, with 21 bases between. This CDR3 is 16 amino acids long. Germline lookup yields CDR1 GTSNPN and CDR2 SVGIG (reference sequence). The CDR3 is CAWSLRSGLLTYGYTF. The CDR3 coding sequence is TGTGCCTGGAGCTTGCGTTCCGGGTTACTTACCTATGGCTACACCTTC.

This chain uses TRBV9 with TRBJ2-5; 8 bases are shared with TRBD1. Trimming took 4 bases from V and 4 from J; bases not matched to a gene: 9. The CDR3 runs to 15 residues. Germline-derived CDR1 and CDR2 are SGDLS and YYNGEE. Written as DNA, the CDR3 is TGTGCCAGCAGCCCCCGACCTACAGGGGGAGAGACCCAGTACTTC. Encoded protein: CASSPRPTGGETQYF.

This clone was counted between two and nine times. This chain joins TRBV19 and TRBJ2-1, with D uncertain. V was shortened by 6 bases and J by 7 bases, with 7 bases between the two germline ends. The CDR3 covers 11 residues. Germline lookup yields CDR1 LNHDA and CDR2 SQIVND (reference sequence). In nucleotides, the CDR3 is TGTGCCAGTAGGGCGGCAAATGAGCAGTTCTTC. This sequence encodes CASRAANEQFF.

The chain links TRBV9 to TRBJ2-7; 9 nucleotides align to TRBD1. This CDR3 has 15 amino acids. Per germline, CDR1 SGDLS and CDR2 YYNGEE. V lost 0 bases to trimming and J lost 9 bases; unmatched junction nucleotides: 10. The CDR3 sequence is CASSVVGTGRFGQYV. The CDR3 region has the DNA TGTGCCAGCAGCGTAGTGGGGACAGGGAGATTTGGGCAGTACGTC.

This clone was seen ten or more times. V is TRBV6-5 and J is TRBJ1-1; unclear D gene. Trimming pared 0 bases from V and 4 bases from J, leaving 6 bases between. Germline values: CDR1 MNHEY, CDR2 SVGAGI. The CDR3 has 13 amino acids. CDR3 in DNA: TGTGCCAGCAGTTACTCACTAGCCACTGAAGCTTTCTTT. Amino acid sequence: CASSYSLATEAFF.

The chain is built from TRBV7-2 and TRBJ2-5, with TRBD2 as a possible D gene (5 bases). CDR3 length equals 13 residues. V was trimmed by 3 bases and J by 5 bases, leaving 10 bases between them. The germline V gene has CDR1 SGHTA and CDR2 FQGNSA. The CDR3: CASSFGVRETQYF. The CDR3 DNA is TGTGCCAGCAGCTTCGGGGTGAGGGAGACCCAGTACTTC.

The V call is TRBV4-2, the J call TRBJ1-3, with 8 bases identical to TRBD1. The CDR3 contains 14 residues. The V segment lost 0 bases and the J segment 6 bases; nucleotides outside the gene matches: 1. Germline V gene data show CDR1 as LGHNA and CDR2 as YNFKEQ. In DNA form, the CDR3 reads TGTGCCAGCAGCCAAGAACAGGGGGAAAACACCATATATTTT. Protein: CASSQEQGENTIYF.

This chain joins TRBV19 and TRBJ2-1; 14 bases are a match to TRBD2. This CDR3 has 15 amino acids. The V segment lost 5 bases and the J segment 8 bases; nucleotides outside the gene matches: 5. CDR1 and CDR2 from the germline V gene are LNHDA and SQIVND (reference sequence). The CDR3 DNA reads TGTGCCAGTAGTGGGAGACTAGCGGGAGGGCATGAGCAGTTCTTC. Amino acids: CASSGRLAGGHEQFF.